Below, one T cell receptor (beta chain) is given with its context. Trimming took off 6 bases at V and 8 bases at J, with 16 bases between the two ends. Germline V CDR1 and CDR2: MDHEN, SYDVKM. The CDR3 sequence is 13 residues long. The source of the sample is a study of blood T cell repertoires in COVID-19. Background on the study: Acute and convalescent COVID-19 samples came from the United States, Italy and Spain. T cells, B-cell-depleted T cells, or PBMCs provided the cDNA or gDNA that served as material.

Everyone who took part was roughly 18 to 89 years old, and they came from 20 to 25 US areas. Clinical history as reported by participants underpinned cohort assignment. Libraries were prepared by immunoSEQ multiplex PCR; TCRdb keeps only in-frame clonotypes and omits some of them. Among about 280,000 clones listed, over 80% were seen once. The sample taken for sequencing was PBMCs or T cells enriched from blood (not recorded which). The clonotype originates from a woman in her twenties or thirties with acute COVID-19. This chain uses TRBV28 with TRBJ1-2; D might be TRBD1 (5 bases). The CDR3 nucleotides read TGTGCCAGCAGGAAAATGGACCGGGGGGGCTACACCTTC. Its protein is CASRKMDRGGYTF.